One sample yielded the 21 T cell receptor beta chains listed below, sequenced in a study of technical replicates of blood from a handful of donors. Method: immunoSEQ multiplex PCR; TCRdb's copy keeps in-frame clones and lacks some. The sample lists tens of thousands of clones, 96% occurring once. Material for sequencing was T cells isolated from PBMCs. Source of these receptors: a human donor in good health.

This chain uses TRBV7-6 with TRBJ1-1; D gene ambiguous. This CDR3 region has 13 residues. Trimming shortened V by 2 bases and J by 7 bases, and 11 bases separated the two germline ends. Germline V gene lookup returns CDR1 SGHVS and CDR2 FNYEAQ. The CDR3 DNA reads TGTGCCAGCAGCTTAATCGCGGCTGATGAAGCTTTCTTT. Protein sequence: CASSLIAADEAFF.

This chain links TRBV28 with TRBJ2-7; TRBD1 aligns across 10 bases. CDR3 size: 14 residues. V trimming: 7 bases; J trimming: 3 bases; junction bases outside the gene matches: 6. CDR1 and CDR2 from the germline V gene are MDHEN and SYDVKM. CDR3: CASTETGGYYEQYF. In DNA form, the CDR3 reads TGTGCCAGCACCGAGACAGGGGGCTACTACGAGCAGTACTTC.

This rearrangement joins TRBV11-2 to TRBJ2-2; TRBD2 aligns across 8 bases. The V gene's germline CDR1 is SGHAT and CDR2 FQNNGV. The length of the CDR3 is 19 residues. V lost 4 bases, J lost 3 bases, and 16 bases stayed unmatched. CDR3 nucleotide sequence: TGTGCCAGCAGCTACGTGGGGAGTAGCGGGGCTAATTACACCGGGGAGCTGTTTTTT. Amino acids: CASSYVGSSGANYTGELFF.

The V gene is TRBV19, the J gene TRBJ1-1; TRBD1 matches 9 bases. This CDR3 is built from 14 residues. J gave up 4 bases and V 3 bases, and 3 bases lay outside the gene matches. Germline V gives CDR1 LNHDA, CDR2 SQIVND (reference sequence). This CDR3 is CASSIGTGTTEAFF. The CDR3 DNA is TGTGCCAGTAGTATTGGGACAGGGACCACTGAAGCTTTCTTT.

The CDR3 DNA reads as TGTGCCAGCAGGGAACCTGGGGGACTAAGTGAGCAGTTCTTC. It is translated as CASREPGGLSEQFF. This rearrangement joins TRBV6-1 to TRBJ2-1, with 7 bases that match TRBD2. With 6 bases clipped from V and 9 bases from J, the junction kept 11 bases outside the gene matches. This CDR3 contains 14 residues. The germline gives CDR1 MNHNS, CDR2 SASEGT.

The CDR3 DNA sequence: TGTGCCAGCAGTGAGAGCCCCCCAGGGAAATGGAGAAACATTCAGTACTTC. Its translation is CASSESPPGKWRNIQYF. The gene calls are TRBV2 and TRBJ2-4, with a weak D call TRBD1 (5 bases). Germline CDR1 SNHLY, CDR2 FYNNEI. Trimming cost V 3 bases and J 6 bases, with 21 bases left between them. CDR3 length: 17 residues.

The chain is built from TRBV10-3 and TRBJ2-7; weak D call: TRBD1 (6 bases). This CDR3 comprises 15 residues. Germline lookup yields CDR1 ENHRY and CDR2 SYGVKD. V was cut by 4 bases and J by 2 bases, with 15 bases left in between. The CDR3 loop is CAISGGSDRPYEQYF. CDR3 sequence (DNA): TGTGCCATCAGTGGTGGGTCGGACAGACCCTACGAGCAGTACTTC.

The rearrangement joins TRBV27 to TRBJ2-1, with 7 bases identical to TRBD2. This CDR3 contains 17 residues. Trimming at V came to 6 bases and at J to 5 bases, leaving 16 bases not matched to a gene. CDR1 is MNHEY and CDR2 is SMNVEV in the germline V gene (reference sequence). The CDR3 DNA sequence: TGTGCCAGCAGCCAGTGGGGGGGTTTACGGGCGGACAATGAGCAGTTCTTC. Amino acid sequence: CASSQWGGLRADNEQFF.

The J gene is TRBJ2-7, the V gene TRBV7-8; 7 nucleotides match TRBD1. V lost 2 bases to trimming and J lost 6 bases; unmatched junction nucleotides: 10. CDR3 size: 15 residues. The germline gives CDR1 SGHVS, CDR2 FQNEAQ. The CDR3 is CASSLSTGSRFEQYF. The CDR3 DNA reads as TGTGCCAGCAGCTTATCGACAGGGTCTAGGTTCGAGCAGTACTTC.

The chain is built from TRBV5-6 and TRBJ2-1; D remains ambiguous. Trimming took 0 bases from V and 3 from J, leaving 7 bases between them. CDR1 SGHDT and CDR2 YYEEEE come from the germline V gene. The CDR3 runs to 14 residues. In DNA, the CDR3 is TGTGCCAGCAGCTTGGGAACGGGCTACAATGAGCAGTTCTTC. Translated: CASSLGTGYNEQFF. The entire variable domain, with the rest obtained from reference TRBV5-6 and TRBJ2-1, is as follows: DAGVTQSPTHLIKTRGQQVTLRCSPKSGHDTVSWYQQALGQGPQFIFQYYEEEERQRGNFPDRFSGHQFPNYSSELNVNALLLGDSALYLCASSLGTGYNEQFFGPGTRLTVL.

The chain recombines TRBV2 with TRBJ2-3; 11 bases are a match to TRBD2. Germline V gene sequence: CDR1 SNHLY, CDR2 FYNNEI. V was clipped by 4 bases and J by 5 bases; unmatched bases: 8. The CDR3 is made up of 16 amino acids. The DNA for the CDR3 is TGTGCCAGCAGTGGGGGCCTAGCGGGAGGTAGAGATACGCAGTATTTT. It encodes CASSGGLAGGRDTQYF.

This chain joins TRBV5-1 and TRBJ1-1; the D gene is possibly TRBD1 (6 bases). Germline V CDR1 and CDR2: SGHRS, YFSETQ. The germline V and J ends were trimmed by 1 base and 4 bases, with 11 bases remaining between them. This CDR3 is 14 amino acids long. The CDR3 here is CASSLTAGATEAFF. The CDR3 bases are TGCGCCAGCAGCTTGACGGCAGGGGCCACTGAAGCTTTCTTT.

This chain joins TRBV9 and TRBJ2-2; D unclear. In germline, CDR1 is SGDLS, CDR2 YYNGEE. The CDR3 spans 12 residues. V shed 1 base and J shed 6 bases, with 4 bases lying between them. The CDR3 bases are TGTGCCAGCAGCGTACAGTCCGGGGAGCTGTTTTTT. Translating gives CASSVQSGELFF.

The chain combines TRBV6-5 with TRBJ2-7, with 10 positions matching TRBD1. The germline V gene has CDR1 MNHEY and CDR2 SVGAGI. This CDR3 is built from 16 residues. The ends lost 0 bases at V and 3 bases at J; junction bases unmatched: 5. The CDR3 coding sequence is TGTGCCAGCAGTTACTCCCGGGACAGGGGAAACTACGAGCAGTACTTC. Its protein is CASSYSRDRGNYEQYF.

CDR3 nucleotides: TGTGCCAGTAGTATTAGTGGAGGCAGCTCTGGGGCCAACGTCCTGACTTTC. It is translated as CASSISGGSSGANVLTF. The chain combines TRBV19 with TRBJ2-6, with D possibly TRBD2 on 5 matching bases. Trimming removed 3 bases at V and 0 bases at J, with 12 bases between. CDR1 is LNHDA, CDR2 SQIVND, per germline (reference sequence). CDR3 length equals 17 residues.

V is TRBV29-1 and J is TRBJ1-1; possibly TRBD1 for D (6 bases). Trimming stripped 8 bases from V and 1 base from J, with 17 bases between. Germline lookup yields CDR1 SQVTM and CDR2 ANQGSEA. The CDR3 totals 14 residues. The CDR3 loop is CSLHRDVWNTEAFF. The DNA for the CDR3 is TGCAGCCTTCACAGGGACGTATGGAACACTGAAGCTTTCTTT.

The chain is built from TRBV7-2 and TRBJ1-3; D possibly corresponds to TRBD1 (5 bases). The germline V gene has CDR1 SGHTA and CDR2 FQGNSA. The CDR3 runs to 14 residues. Trimming removed 7 bases at V and 4 bases at J, with 14 bases between. CDR3 sequence (DNA): TGTGCCAGCACGGACCAGGGAACAGGAAACACCATATATTTT. As protein: CASTDQGTGNTIYF.

The chain has TRBV11-2 and TRBJ2-3; 11 bases align to TRBD2. Per germline, CDR1 SGHAT and CDR2 FQNNGV. J was trimmed by 3 bases and V by 3 bases; bases with no gene match: 11. There are 18 residues in the CDR3. The CDR3 protein is CASSFETSGTRKTDTQYF. The CDR3 bases are TGTGCCAGCAGCTTTGAGACTAGCGGGACTCGGAAGACAGATACGCAGTATTTT.

J is TRBJ2-3 and V is TRBV4-2; no firm D call. The CDR3 is 16 amino acids. The germline V gene encodes CDR1 LGHNA and CDR2 YNFKEQ. Trimming pared 1 base from V and 8 bases from J, leaving 19 bases between. The DNA of the CDR3 is TGTGCCAGCAGCCAAGGAGAGTTGGTAGCCGTGGGTACGCAGTATTTT. Translating it yields CASSQGELVAVGTQYF.

This chain connects TRBV19 to TRBJ2-2; no clear D gene. The CDR3 extends over 12 amino acids. Trimming pared 9 bases from V and 5 bases from J, leaving 10 bases between. The germline CDR1 and CDR2 sequences are LNHDA and SQIVND (reference sequence). CDR3 in DNA: TGTGCCAGGCAAAGCAAGACCGGGGAGCTGTTTTTT. Translated: CARQSKTGELFF.

The chain has TRBV11-3 and TRBJ2-6; no definite D call. There are 13 residues in the CDR3. Germline CDR1 is SGHNT and CDR2 is YENEEA. V lost 10 bases to trimming and J lost 8 bases, with 15 bases between them. The CDR3, as DNA: TGTGCCACCTCACCATGGCCCTCCAACGTCCTGACTTTC. It encodes CATSPWPSNVLTF.